These T cell receptor beta chains were read from a single sample in a study of blood T cells in healthy people across ages. TCRdb re-called the 5' RACE reads with MiXCR, one entry per CDR3 protein. The sample includes some 700,000 distinct CDR3 sequences, about 42% of them seen just once. Sequenced: blood. These receptors all stem from a woman aged 55-69 years in good health. Both conserved end residues are part of each CDR3. Fields, in order: J gene, D gene, clone size, V gene, CDR3 DNA, CDR3 protein. The D gene is left open where the match is weak. The size entry is marked missing in some rows and otherwise reads once, few, many or a size class.

>TRBJ1-5|.|.|TRBV7-2
TGTGCCAGCAGATCGAGAGGGGAACAGCCCCAGCATTTT
CASRSRGEQPQHF
>TRBJ2-1|.|few|TRBV25-1
TGTGCCAGCAGTGAGGCCGGGATGGTTAGGAATGAGCAGTTCTTC
CASSEAGMVRNEQFF
>TRBJ2-7|.|few|TRBV28
TGTGCCAGCACCCCGGGGTTCTCGACGTCCTACGAGCAGTACTTC
CASTPGFSTSYEQYF
>TRBJ2-3|.|many|TRBV10-3
TGTGCCATCAGTGACAGCACAGATACGCAGTATTTT
CAISDSTDTQYF
>TRBJ1-1|.|.|TRBV12-3/TRBV12-4
TGTGCCAGCAGTTGGGTGAACACTGAAGCTTTCTTT
CASSWVNTEAFF
>TRBJ2-7|.|few|TRBV5-1
TGCGCCAGCAGCTTGTACGGGGACCGGGGCGAGCAGTACTTC
CASSLYGDRGEQYF
>TRBJ2-1|TRBD2|many|TRBV6-5
TGTGCCAGCAGCAGGACTAGCGGGGACAATGAGCAGTTCTTC
CASSRTSGDNEQFF
>TRBJ2-5|TRBD2|.|TRBV5-4
TGTGCCAGCAGCTTAAGACTAGCGGGGGAACAAGAGACCCAGTACTTC
CASSLRLAGEQETQYF
>TRBJ2-5|.|.|TRBV9
TGTGCCAGCAGCGTAGATAGGGTCCAAGAGACCCAGTACTTC
CASSVDRVQETQYF
>TRBJ2-4|TRBD2|few|TRBV27
TGTGCCAGCTTGGGGGGGAAAAACATTCAGTACTTC
CASLGGKNIQYF
>TRBJ2-3|.|.|TRBV7-9
TGTGCCAGCAGCCCAAAGTCAGATACGCAGTATTTT
CASSPKSDTQYF
>TRBJ2-1|TRBD1|few|TRBV9
TGTGCCAGCAGCGTAGGGGGGACAGGGGTTTATGAGCAGTTCTTC
CASSVGGTGVYEQFF
>TRBJ2-7|TRBD1|.|TRBV20-1
TGCAGTGCTAAAGACAGGGGTCTAACCTACGAGCAGTACTTC
CSAKDRGLTYEQYF
>TRBJ1-1|TRBD1|.|TRBV6-6
TGTGCCAGCACCGTAAAAAAGACAGGGATTATTGAAGCTTTCTTT
CASTVKKTGIIEAFF
>TRBJ1-2|.|.|TRBV27
TGTGCCAGCAGTTCCCGTGAAAGGGGTAGCTATGGCTACACCTTC
CASSSRERGSYGYTF
>TRBJ2-7|.|.|TRBV5-5
TGTGCCAGCAGCTTTGTGGGTCCCTCCTACGAGCAGTACTTC
CASSFVGPSYEQYF
>TRBJ2-3|.|.|TRBV4-1
TGCGCCAGCAGCCACAACCATACGCAGTATTTT
CASSHNHTQYF
>TRBJ2-7|TRBD2|many|TRBV7-2
TGTGCCAGCAGCTTAACTAGACTAGCGAGGTACGAGCAGTACTTC
CASSLTRLARYEQYF
>TRBJ1-6|TRBD1|.|TRBV27
TGTGCCAGCAGTTTAGGGATGAACAGGGGAAATAATTCACCCCTCCACTTT
CASSLGMNRGNNSPLHF
>TRBJ1-4|TRBD1|few|TRBV5-1
TGCGCCAGCAGCTTTCAGGGGGCGATGTCTAATGAAAAACTGTTTTTT
CASSFQGAMSNEKLFF
>TRBJ2-6|.|.|TRBV25-1
TGTGCCAGCAGTGAATGGGTAGTAACTGGGGCCAACGTCCTGACTTTC
CASSEWVVTGANVLTF
>TRBJ1-2|.|.|TRBV29-1
TGCAGCGTAAACAGAGGGTCGGATGGCTACACCTTC
CSVNRGSDGYTF
>TRBJ1-4|.|.|TRBV27
TGTGCCAGCAGTTCCCTCCTTTCAACTAATGAAAAACTGTTTTTT
CASSSLLSTNEKLFF
>TRBJ2-7|.|.|TRBV9
TGTGCCAGCAGCGTAGGGGGCCTATCCTACGAGCAGTACTTC
CASSVGGLSYEQYF
>TRBJ1-5|TRBD1|.|TRBV20-1
TGCAGTGCCCCCGAGGGGGCGGATGGCAATCAGCCCCAGCATTTT
CSAPEGADGNQPQHF
>TRBJ2-2|.|few|TRBV3-1
TGTGCCAGCAGCCAAGAATATTACACCGGGGAGCTGTTTTTT
CASSQEYYTGELFF
>TRBJ1-2|TRBD1|.|TRBV4-3
TGCGCCAGCAGCCGGGGGACAGGGATGGTGTATGGCTACACCTTC
CASSRGTGMVYGYTF
>TRBJ1-2|.|.|TRBV5-1
TGCGCCAGCAGCCTGCTGTCGGGGGGGGATGGCTACACCTTC
CASSLLSGGDGYTF
>TRBJ2-7|TRBD1|.|TRBV7-2
TGTGCCAGCAGCGATCCCGGCGACAGGGAAGATTGGGAGCAGTACTTC
CASSDPGDREDWEQYF
>TRBJ2-1|.|once|TRBV4-2
TGTGCCAGCAGCCAAGATCGTTATAGCCTGAATGAGCAGTTCTTC
CASSQDRYSLNEQFF
>TRBJ1-5|TRBD1|.|TRBV7-2
TGTGCCAGCAGCGGGACAGGGGGCGGAAGCAATCAGCCCCAGCATTTT
CASSGTGGGSNQPQHF
>TRBJ2-7|TRBD2|few|TRBV3-1
TGTGCCAGCAGCCACAGCGGGAGCGACGAGCAGTACTTC
CASSHSGSDEQYF
>TRBJ1-1|.|few|TRBV5-1
TGCGCCAGCAGCTTGGGCCTCGGAACTTTGAACACTGAAGCTTTCTTT
CASSLGLGTLNTEAFF
>TRBJ2-4|TRBD2|once|TRBV2
TGTGCCAGCAGTGGAAACGGGGGGTACCTAGCCAAAAACATTCAGTACTTC
CASSGNGGYLAKNIQYF
>TRBJ1-1|.|.|TRBV20-1
TGCAGTGCTAGACCCTTTATAGGGACCGAAGCTTTCTTT
CSARPFIGTEAFF
>TRBJ1-6|.|few|TRBV15
TGTGCCACCCACTACGAGACAGGTGGAAGCTCCTATAATTCACCCCTCCACTTT
CATHYETGGSSYNSPLHF
>TRBJ1-2|TRBD1|many|TRBV20-1
TGCAGTCCTACAGGGGACTATGGCTACACCTTC
CSPTGDYGYTF
>TRBJ2-1|.|.|TRBV4-3
TGCGCCAGCAGCCAAGTAAGGGGAGTCCTTAGTTACAATGAGCAGTTCTTC
CASSQVRGVLSYNEQFF
>TRBJ2-5|.|.|TRBV12-3/TRBV12-4
TGTGCCAGCACGTTAACCGGGACCCAGTACTTC
CASTLTGTQYF
>TRBJ2-5|.|.|TRBV4-3
TGCGCCAGCAGCCAGAAAACCGGGGGGCTTGGAGAGACCCAGTACTTC
CASSQKTGGLGETQYF
>TRBJ2-7|.|many|TRBV9
TGTGCCAGCAGCGTCGGGACATCCTACGAGCAGTACTTC
CASSVGTSYEQYF
>TRBJ1-5|TRBD1|.|TRBV20-1
TGCAGTGCTGGCGGGACAGTAAGCAGTCAGCCCCAGCATTTT
CSAGGTVSSQPQHF
>TRBJ2-7|.|few|TRBV9
TGTGCCAGCAGCCGAGGGGTGTATGGCAGGGAGACTTCCTACGAGCAGTACTTC
CASSRGVYGRETSYEQYF
>TRBJ2-7|.|.|TRBV7-9
TGTGCCAGCAGCTCCCCAGGGGAGAATGAGCAGTACTTC
CASSSPGENEQYF
>TRBJ2-6|TRBD2|few|TRBV20-1
TGCAGTGCTAGGAGGGGAGGGTTGGGGGCCAACGTCCTGACTTTC
CSARRGGLGANVLTF
>TRBJ1-2|.|.|TRBV19
TGTGCCAGTAGTATAGTGGTGACTTCTGGCTACACCTTC
CASSIVVTSGYTF
>TRBJ2-3|TRBD2|.|TRBV7-9
TGTGCCAGCAGCTTACCAGGACTAGCGTTAAAAAGGAGGGATACGCAGTATTTT
CASSLPGLALKRRDTQYF
>TRBJ1-4|.|.|TRBV20-1
TGCAGTGCTAGAGGGAGACCCGGGGAAAAACTGTTTTTT
CSARGRPGEKLFF
>TRBJ2-5|.|.|TRBV6-5
TGTGCCAGCAGTCACGAAACGTTCTCCAATGAGCAGTACTTC
CASSHETFSNEQYF
>TRBJ2-5|.|.|TRBV24-1
TGTGCCACCAGTGGCCTTGGGCTCCGAGAGACCCAGTACTTC
CATSGLGLRETQYF
>TRBJ1-2|.|.|TRBV7-9
TGTGCCAGCAGTCATCAGGGATCTCATGGCTACACCTTC
CASSHQGSHGYTF
>TRBJ1-1|.|many|TRBV7-2
TGTGCCAGCAGCTTAGGGCAGGCGAACACTGAAGCTTTCTTT
CASSLGQANTEAFF
>TRBJ1-1|.|few|TRBV20-1
TGCAGTGCCAGCCTGGCGAACACTGAAGCTTTCTTT
CSASLANTEAFF
>TRBJ2-7|.|.|TRBV27
TGTGCCAGCACCCTCACGCGGCCAAGACTCGAGCAGTACTTC
CASTLTRPRLEQYF
>TRBJ2-3|TRBD1|.|TRBV7-2
TGTGCCAGCAGCCCGTGGACAGGGTTCTTGACAGATACGCAGTATTTT
CASSPWTGFLTDTQYF